This T cell receptor beta chain was sequenced during a study of OX40 agonist ivuxolimab in advanced cancers. The ends were cut back, 10 bases at V and 4 bases at J, with 7 bases in the middle. CDR1 and CDR2 (germline): MNHEY, SMNVEV (reference sequence). The CDR3 loop spans 10 amino acids. Profiling relied on immunoSEQ multiplex PCR, and the TCRdb table lists in-frame clones only, not all of them. The sample lists some 60,000 clones; 91% were seen once. Baseline was the first blood sampling point, followed by cycle 4 day 1 and cycle 7 day 1. Sequenced material: CD4+ or CD8+ T cells sorted from blood, taken in a trial of the OX40 agonist ivuxolimab. V and J are TRBV27 and TRBJ1-1; D remains ambiguous. This receptor was identified in an adult with an advanced solid tumor such as melanoma, head and neck, liver or kidney cancer. CDR3 coding DNA: TGTGCCACCCCTGGCACTGAAGCTTTCTTT. It translates to CATPGTEAFF.